This T cell receptor (beta chain) was recorded in a study of cytotoxic CD8 clonotypes in ibrutinib-treated CLL. At the level of the study: An average of roughly 270,000 productive templates and approximately 90,000 productive rearrangements was obtained per sample. General observations from the study: Sampling of sustained-remission and progressing patients occurred at differing times. Clonality was higher at ibrutinib response and returned toward baseline at progression.

Sequencing was performed with immunoSEQ multiplex PCR; in TCRdb, only in-frame clones are kept and a portion is missing. Of around 76,000 clones in the sample, 83% were seen once. In regard to this clone: The antigen remains undetermined. The junction and the germline gene differ at one end; a read error may be behind it.

Roughly 1.8 micrograms of genomic DNA from cryopreserved PBMCs went into TCR beta libraries. The length of the CDR3 is 14 residues. Germline V gene sequence: CDR1 SGHVS, CDR2 FNYEAQ. Source: PBMCs, taken after 24 months of ibrutinib treatment. V and J are TRBV7-6 and TRBJ2-7; 9 nucleotides agree with TRBD1. This TCR derives from a human donor with chronic lymphocytic leukemia. The CDR3 protein is CASSLAVSGQGIRF. The CDR3 DNA is TGTGCCAGCAGCTTGGCAGTATCAGGACAGGGGATTCGATTC.